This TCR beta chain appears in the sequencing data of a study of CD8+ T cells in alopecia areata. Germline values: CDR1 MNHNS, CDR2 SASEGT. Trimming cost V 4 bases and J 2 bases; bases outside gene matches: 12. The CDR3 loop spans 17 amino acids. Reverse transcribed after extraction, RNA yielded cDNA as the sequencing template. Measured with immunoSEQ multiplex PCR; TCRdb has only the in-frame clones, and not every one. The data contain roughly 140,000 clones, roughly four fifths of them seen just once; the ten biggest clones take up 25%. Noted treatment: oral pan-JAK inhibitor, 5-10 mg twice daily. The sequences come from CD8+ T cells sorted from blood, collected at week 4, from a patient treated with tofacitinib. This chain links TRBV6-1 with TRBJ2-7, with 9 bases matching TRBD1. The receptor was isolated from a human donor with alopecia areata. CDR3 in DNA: TGTGCCAGCAGTGGTTGGACAGGGGCGAAGGAGACCTACGAGCAGTACTTC. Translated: CASSGWTGAKETYEQYF.